This T cell receptor beta chain was sequenced in a study of T-cell memory formation after mild COVID-19. TCRdb recomputed calls from the 5' RACE reads with MiXCR, one row per CDR3 protein. Altogether roughly 170,000 distinct CDR3 sequences are present, 18% being singletons, with the ten largest covering roughly 3.7%. This clonotype was recorded at least ten times. Its antigen is undetermined. From germline, CDR1 is SGHAT and CDR2 FQNNGV. V was clipped by 0 bases and J by 1 base, with 3 bases between them. The CDR3 spans 14 residues. Overall study results and limits: The study found contracting CD4+ clones mainly in CM and EM and contracting CD8+ clones in EMRA.

The clonotype was recovered from a man aged 18 to 35 who had mild COVID-19 (a few samples of this study predate the infection). Cell type and time point are not known. Material: PBMCs or a T cell subset sorted from them (not recorded which). The genes are TRBV11-2 and TRBJ2-2; D unclear. In nucleotides, the CDR3 is TGTGCCAGCAGCTTAGAACAGAACACCGGGGAGCTGTTTTTT. Its translation: CASSLEQNTGELFF.